The rows below give T cell receptor beta chains drawn from one sample of a study of graft-versus-host responses after intestinal transplantation. Antigens of these TCRs are unknown. The table came from immunoSEQ multiplex PCR; TCRdb's copy has only in-frame clones and leaves some out. This sample has roughly 81,000 clones, with 82% found just once. The sequencing here drew on unstimulated CD4+ T cells sorted from spleen or lymph node cells, taken before intestinal transplant. The source of these receptors is a human donor who received an intestinal transplant. Both conserved end residues are part of each CDR3.

j_call,v_call,cdr3_aa
TRBJ2-3,TRBV10-1,CASSAQRADTQYF
TRBJ2-7,TRBV2,CASRRDRIYEQYF
TRBJ2-7,TRBV28,CASSLSRAEQYF
TRBJ1-1,TRBV4-1,CASRIEARSFLVAFF
TRBJ1-1,TRBV6-1,CASSPQAGRTEAFF
TRBJ1-3,TRBV5-1,CASSLESGRGNTIYF
TRBJ1-1,TRBV6-4,CASSAGARTEAFF
TRBJ2-3,TRBV5-1,CASRATVTSTDTQYF
TRBJ1-6,TRBV6-1,CASSVFGSYNSPLHF
TRBJ2-4,TRBV28,CASSSGLAGEAGNIQYF
TRBJ2-2,TRBV28,CASSTTGTGTGELFF
TRBJ2-2,TRBV5-1,CASSFTGENTGELFF
TRBJ1-6,TRBV6-1,CASSETYRGRRSPLHF
TRBJ2-7,TRBV5-1,CASSSRGRGSGYEQYF
TRBJ2-7,TRBV10-3,CAISDGQGGYEQYF
TRBJ2-7,TRBV2,CASSVKYEQYF
TRBJ2-1,TRBV7-9,CASSLALAGSYNEQFF
TRBJ2-2,TRBV2,CASSESAGANTGELFF
TRBJ2-1,TRBV28,CASSLLYNEQFF
TRBJ1-1,TRBV5-1,CASSFRGNTEAFF
TRBJ2-6,TRBV5-6,CASSLAGAAGANVLTF
TRBJ2-5,TRBV9,CASTPTGTQETQYF
TRBJ2-1,TRBV5-1,CASSLGGANNEQFF
TRBJ2-3,TRBV7-3,CASSFTGDSTDTQYF
TRBJ1-5,TRBV5-4,CASSWAGGQPQHF
TRBJ2-7,TRBV13,CASRLTGKRYEQYF
TRBJ2-2,TRBV5-4,CASSFWRGVDTGELFF
TRBJ1-1,TRBV28,CASSLTGRLAFF
TRBJ1-6,TRBV2,CASSERVGTGGSPLHF
TRBJ1-6,TRBV28,CASSVTTGFNSPLHF
TRBJ2-6,TRBV5-6,CASSLSGANVLTF
TRBJ1-5,TRBV2,CASSQDRVDQPQHF
TRBJ2-7,TRBV5-1,CASSLQGARVVYEQYF
TRBJ1-5,TRBV7-8,CASSSGQGNQPQHF
TRBJ2-3,TRBV28,CASSLGGAVPDTQYF
TRBJ2-7,TRBV9,CASSVSVGGTYEQYF
TRBJ1-3,TRBV19,CASSISSATSGNTIYF
TRBJ1-2,TRBV4-1,CASSLQLAGSDYGYTF
TRBJ2-7,TRBV27,CASNRQGGAYEQYF
TRBJ2-7,TRBV6-4,CASSDSYGAHYEQYF
TRBJ2-7,TRBV27,CASSRLAGGEATEQYF
TRBJ1-2,TRBV5-8,CASSLISGYTF
TRBJ2-7,TRBV2,CASMAGTGGRYEQYF
TRBJ1-3,TRBV15,CATSPERQGSGNTIYF
TRBJ2-1,TRBV28,CATRTSYNEQFF
TRBJ1-5,TRBV5-8,CASSSLDTYSNQPQHF
TRBJ1-3,TRBV5-1,CASSLGDRYSGNTIYF
TRBJ1-5,TRBV4-1,CASSQTGTGESGPQHF
TRBJ1-3,TRBV5-6,CASSQDRGNTIYF
TRBJ2-2,TRBV5-1,CASSLAGTSGSLRGTGELFF
TRBJ2-1,TRBV29-1,CSVAFLGRRVGNEQFF
TRBJ2-3,TRBV5-6,CASSPRWSTDTQYF
TRBJ2-2,TRBV5-5,CASSLDRFWSTGELFF
TRBJ2-3,TRBV11-2,CASSTLGGLADTQYF
TRBJ2-2,TRBV9,CASSGSGTGNTGELFF
TRBJ1-3,TRBV18,CASSPRNQGVDTIYF
TRBJ1-1,TRBV5-1,CASRKTGTPEAFF
TRBJ2-5,TRBV18,CASSPASGVGETQYF
TRBJ1-6,TRBV6-1,CASSPGGQGGSPLHF